Shown below are 23 T cell receptor beta chains from a single sample sequenced in a study of blood T cell repertoires in COVID-19. The method was immunoSEQ multiplex PCR; TCRdb's version includes in-frame clones alone and lacks a portion of them. The repertoire holds roughly 260,000 clones, with 75% to 90% as singletons. Specimen: peripheral blood. The receptors shown here come from a woman between 50 and 59 years old who had recovered from COVID-19.

The chain combines TRBV11-2 with TRBJ2-2; D possibly corresponds to TRBD2 (6 bases). This CDR3 has 12 residues. The V end lost 10 bases, the J end lost 3 bases, and 9 bases lay between the germline ends. The V gene's germline CDR1 is SGHAT and CDR2 FQNNGV. CDR3 residues: CATSGDTGELFF. CDR3 nucleotides: TGTGCCACCTCGGGGGACACCGGGGAGCTGTTTTTT.

This chain joins TRBV24-1 and TRBJ2-2; weak D call: TRBD1 (6 bases). V was pared by 0 bases and J by 1 base, with 11 bases between. The germline V gene has CDR1 KGHDR and CDR2 SFDVKD. CDR3 size: 17 residues. The CDR3 DNA follows: TGTGCCACCAGTGATTTGGGGGCAGGGGTGAACACCGGGGAGCTGTTTTTT. Its protein is CATSDLGAGVNTGELFF.

About this clone: The junction and the germline gene differ at one end; a read error may be behind it. The chain recombines TRBV2 with TRBJ1-2; 9 nucleotides agree with TRBD1. The germline V gene encodes CDR1 SNHLY and CDR2 FYNNEI. The CDR3 runs to 11 residues. The CDR3 loop reads CASISPRQGAF. CDR3 in DNA: TGTGCCAGCATATCCCCTAGACAGGGGGCCTTC.

The chain recombines TRBV3-1 (or the pseudogene TRBV3-2) with TRBJ1-1; 7 bases line up with TRBD1. The ends lost 4 bases at V and 2 bases at J; junction bases unmatched: 4. The CDR3 is 14 amino acids. Germline assignment: CDR1 LGHDT and CDR2 YNNKEL (reference sequence). The CDR3 coding sequence is TGTGCCAGCAGCCCTTGGGACAGAAACACTGAAGCTTTCTTT. Translating gives CASSPWDRNTEAFF.

This chain joins TRBV6-5 and TRBJ1-2; D possibly corresponds to TRBD1 (6 bases). Germline CDR1 and CDR2: MNHEY and SVGAGI. Trimming left V 10 bases short and J 8 bases short, with 23 bases between. CDR3 length equals 14 residues. DNA for the CDR3: TGTGCCACCCATCCGGGCGGGTCAGGGGAAGGCTACACCTTC. Translation gives CATHPGGSGEGYTF.

This clone was counted a single time. The chain uses TRBV7-2 and TRBJ2-7; D is ambiguous. V was cut by 1 base and J by 6 bases, with 7 bases left in between. The CDR3 length is 12 residues. CDR1 SGHTA and CDR2 FQGNSA come from the germline V gene. As DNA, the CDR3 is TGTGCCAGCAGCTTAGATCGTCGCGAGCAGTACTTC. This translates into CASSLDRREQYF.

The rearrangement uses TRBV7-2 and TRBJ2-5, with TRBD1 matching 9 bases. The V gene end was trimmed by 5 bases and the J gene end by 4 bases; junction bases not matched to a gene: 8. CDR3 length: 15 residues. Per germline, CDR1 SGHTA and CDR2 FQGNSA. The CDR3 coding sequence is TGTGCCAGCAGCCGGGTTACAGGGGGCGGAGAGACCCAGTACTTC. Encoded protein: CASSRVTGGGETQYF.

This clone was picked up one time. The chain combines TRBV6-5 with TRBJ2-7, with D possibly matching TRBD2 (5 bases). The CDR3 runs to 12 residues. The V gene's germline CDR1 is MNHEY and CDR2 SVGAGI. The V and J ends lost 5 bases and 6 bases respectively, with 11 bases between them. CDR3 DNA: TGTGCCAGCAGTCGGGGAGAGGTCGAGCAGTACTTC. Its protein product is CASSRGEVEQYF.

The chain carries TRBV9 and TRBJ1-4; D is ambiguous. Deletions cut 0 bases from V and 5 bases from J, with 14 bases between. Germline values: CDR1 SGDLS, CDR2 YYNGEE. CDR3 length: 16 residues. The chain's CDR3 is CASSVAVSAPNEKLFF. For the CDR3, the DNA is TGTGCCAGCAGCGTAGCTGTTAGCGCTCCCAATGAAAAACTGTTTTTT.

The chain has TRBV6-5 and TRBJ1-1; TRBD1 might be the D (5 bases). The CDR3 is 15 residues long. Germline values: CDR1 MNHEY, CDR2 SVGAGI. V was trimmed by 6 bases and J by 7 bases, leaving 21 bases between them. CDR3 nucleotides: TGTGCCAGCAGCCTGCGAGGGGCAGGAGGGTATGAAGCTTTCTTT. Amino acids: CASSLRGAGGYEAFF.

This clone occurred once. The V gene is TRBV20-1, the J gene TRBJ2-2; 10 nucleotides align to TRBD2. Losses at the gene ends were 3 bases for V and 5 bases for J; bases not matched to a gene: 9. Germline V gene data show CDR1 as DFQATT and CDR2 as SNEGSKA (reference sequence). The CDR3 has 16 residues. In DNA form, the CDR3 reads TGCAGTGCTAGTTCTCTAGCGGGAGTTCGGACCGGGGAGCTGTTTTTT. Its protein product is CSASSLAGVRTGELFF.

The J gene is TRBJ2-3, the V gene TRBV4-3; D perhaps matches TRBD1 (5 bases). V gave up 0 bases and J gave up 2 bases, with 9 bases separating them. The CDR3 loop spans 15 amino acids. Germline V gene sequence: CDR1 LGHNA, CDR2 YSLEER. CDR3 DNA: TGCGCCAGCAGCCAAGACAGGGCAAACACAGATACGCAGTATTTT. It specifies CASSQDRANTDTQYF.

This clone was observed once. J is TRBJ1-4 and V is TRBV19; 7 bases map to TRBD1. Germline loops: CDR1 LNHDA, CDR2 SQIVND (reference sequence). The CDR3 covers 19 residues. Trimming removed 5 bases from V and 0 bases from J; junction bases left unmatched: 15. CDR3 sequence: CASSPLPTGLGATNEKLFF. CDR3 DNA sequence: TGTGCCAGTAGTCCACTCCCGACAGGGCTAGGTGCAACTAATGAAAAACTGTTTTTT.

V usage is TRBV18 and J usage is TRBJ1-2, with D hard to call. The CDR3 is 13 amino acids. CDR1 is KGHSH, CDR2 LQKENI, per germline. Trimming removed 2 bases from V and 6 bases from J, with 10 bases in between. The chain's CDR3 is CASSPKRENGYTF. CDR3 DNA: TGTGCCAGCTCACCAAAAAGGGAGAATGGCTACACCTTC. The whole variable domain, filled in from reference TRBV18 and TRBJ1-2, reads NAGVMQNPRHLVRRRGQEARLRCSPMKGHSHVYWYRQLPEEGLKFMVYLQKENIIDESGMPKERFSAEFPKEGPSILRIQQVVRGDSAAYFCASSPKRENGYTFGSGTRLTVV.

This clone came up once. The chain uses TRBV28 and TRBJ1-2; D unclear. The CDR3 runs to 13 residues. Trimming took 2 bases from V and 7 from J, leaving 11 bases between them. CDR1 and CDR2 from the germline V gene are MDHEN and SYDVKM. The CDR3, as DNA: TGTGCCAGCAGTTTAGTCGGTAGTGTTGGCTACACCTTC. This gives the protein CASSLVGSVGYTF.

The V call is TRBV14, the J call TRBJ2-3, with D perhaps TRBD2 (5 bases). The CDR3 spans 15 residues. Trimming left V 0 bases short and J 4 bases short, with 11 bases between. Germline CDR1 SGHDN, CDR2 FVKESK. The CDR3 loop reads CASSQESRRADTQYF. The CDR3 DNA is TGTGCCAGCAGCCAAGAATCCCGGCGGGCAGATACGCAGTATTTT.

The chain uses TRBV21-1 and TRBJ2-1; the table's D gene call, TRBD2, was not cross checked with the DNA. TRBV21-1 represents a pseudogene. CDR3 length equals 20 residues. CDR3 amino acids: CASSKGSGLAGILLYNEQFF. Here the CDR3 DNA reads TGTGCCAGCAGCAAAGGGTCGGGACTAGCGGGGATACTCCTATACAATGAGCAGTTCTTC.

This chain connects TRBV6-1 to TRBJ1-2; D is undetermined. Germline loops: CDR1 MNHNS, CDR2 SASEGT. This CDR3 is 15 amino acids long. Between the trimmed V and J ends, which lost 2 bases and 3 bases, there was a span of 13 bases. The CDR3 DNA is TGTGCCAGCAGTGAAACGCCTGAGGGATACTATGGCTACACCTTC. This codes for CASSETPEGYYGYTF.

The rearrangement uses TRBV7-2 and TRBJ1-4; tentatively, D is TRBD1 (5 bases). The V gene lost 4 bases and the J gene lost 8 bases, with 14 bases spanning the gap. Germline V gene data show CDR1 as SGHTA and CDR2 as FQGNSA. The length of the CDR3 is 14 residues. CDR3 region: CASSSRVSREKLFF. CDR3 DNA: TGTGCCAGCAGCTCCAGGGTTTCCCGAGAAAAACTGTTTTTT.

The genes are TRBV9 and TRBJ1-3, with D perhaps TRBD1 (5 bases). The germline V gene has CDR1 SGDLS and CDR2 YYNGEE. With 0 bases removed from V and 1 base from J, the gap between germline ends came to 14 bases. The CDR3 has 17 residues. Here the CDR3 reads CASSVAFRGTSGNTIYF. In nucleotides, the CDR3 is TGTGCCAGCAGCGTAGCTTTCCGGGGGACGTCTGGAAACACCATATATTTT.

This chain uses TRBV6-5 with TRBJ1-2; 7 nucleotides agree with TRBD1. The CDR3 runs 16 residues. J lost 2 bases, V lost 4 bases, and 10 bases had no gene match. Per germline, CDR1 MNHEY and CDR2 SVGAGI. CDR3: CASSSPTDRANYGYTF. The CDR3 nucleotides read TGTGCCAGCAGTTCCCCGACTGACAGGGCCAACTATGGCTACACCTTC.

CDR3 bases: TGTGCCAGCAGTTTAAAACAGGGTTTAGGATCTGGGGCCAACGTCCTGACTTTC. Translating gives CASSLKQGLGSGANVLTF. The chain has TRBV27 and TRBJ2-6; tentative D call: TRBD1 (6 bases). The CDR3 consists of 18 residues. CDR1 and CDR2 from the germline V gene are MNHEY and SMNVEV (reference sequence). Trimming stripped 2 bases from V and 1 base from J, with 15 bases between.

This chain connects TRBV27 to TRBJ1-4, with 8 bases aligning to TRBD1. J was trimmed by 10 bases and V by 5 bases; bases with no gene match: 9. CDR3 size: 14 residues. The germline V gene encodes CDR1 MNHEY and CDR2 SMNVEV (reference sequence). CDR3 loop: CASSPLGTGRKLFF. As DNA, the CDR3 is TGTGCCAGCAGTCCCCTCGGGACAGGTCGAAAACTGTTTTTT.